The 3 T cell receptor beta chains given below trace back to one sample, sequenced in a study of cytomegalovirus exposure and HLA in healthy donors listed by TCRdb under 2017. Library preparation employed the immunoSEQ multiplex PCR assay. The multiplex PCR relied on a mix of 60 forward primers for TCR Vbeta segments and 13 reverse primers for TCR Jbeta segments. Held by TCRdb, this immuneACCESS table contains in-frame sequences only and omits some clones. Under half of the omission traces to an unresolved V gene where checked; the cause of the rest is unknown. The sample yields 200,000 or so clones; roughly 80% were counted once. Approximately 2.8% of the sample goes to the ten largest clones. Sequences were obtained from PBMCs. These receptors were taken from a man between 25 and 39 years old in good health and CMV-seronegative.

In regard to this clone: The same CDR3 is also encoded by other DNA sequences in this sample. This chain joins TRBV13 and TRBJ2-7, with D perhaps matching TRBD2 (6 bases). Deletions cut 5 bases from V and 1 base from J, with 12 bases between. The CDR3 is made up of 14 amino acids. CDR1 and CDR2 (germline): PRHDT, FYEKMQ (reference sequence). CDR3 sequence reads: CASSPRDSSYEQYF. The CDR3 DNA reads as TGTGCCAGCAGCCCGCGGGACTCATCCTACGAGCAGTACTTC. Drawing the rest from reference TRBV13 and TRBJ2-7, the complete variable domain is AAGVIQSPRHLIKEKRETATLKCYPIPRHDTVYWYQQGPGQDPQFLISFYEKMQSDKGSIPDRFSAQQFSDYHSELNMSSLELGDSALYFCASSPRDSSYEQYFGPGTRLTVT.

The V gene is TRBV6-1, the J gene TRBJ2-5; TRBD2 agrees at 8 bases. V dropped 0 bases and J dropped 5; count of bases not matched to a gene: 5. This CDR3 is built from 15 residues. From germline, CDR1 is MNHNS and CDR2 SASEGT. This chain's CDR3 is CASSEAGLGAETQYF. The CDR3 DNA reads TGTGCCAGCAGTGAAGCGGGACTAGGGGCGGAGACCCAGTACTTC.

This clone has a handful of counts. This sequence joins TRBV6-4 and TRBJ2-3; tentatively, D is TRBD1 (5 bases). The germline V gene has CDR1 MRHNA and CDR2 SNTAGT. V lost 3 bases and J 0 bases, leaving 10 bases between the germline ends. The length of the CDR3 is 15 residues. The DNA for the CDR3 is TGTGCCAGCAGTGAAAGGGGCGAAAGCACAGATACGCAGTATTTT. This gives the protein CASSERGESTDTQYF.